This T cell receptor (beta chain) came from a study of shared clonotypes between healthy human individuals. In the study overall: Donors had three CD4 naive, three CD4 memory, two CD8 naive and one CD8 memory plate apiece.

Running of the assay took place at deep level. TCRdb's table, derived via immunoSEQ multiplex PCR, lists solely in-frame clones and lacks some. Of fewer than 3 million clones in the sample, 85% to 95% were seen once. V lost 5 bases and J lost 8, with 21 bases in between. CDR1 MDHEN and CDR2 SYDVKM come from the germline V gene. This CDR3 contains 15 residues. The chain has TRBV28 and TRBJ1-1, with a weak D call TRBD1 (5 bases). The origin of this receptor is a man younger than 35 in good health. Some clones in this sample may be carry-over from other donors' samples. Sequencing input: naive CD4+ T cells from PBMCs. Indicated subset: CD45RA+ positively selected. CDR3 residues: CASSASGPRWSEAFF. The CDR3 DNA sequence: TGTGCCAGCAGTGCCTCGGGGCCCCGGTGGTCAGAAGCTTTCTTT.